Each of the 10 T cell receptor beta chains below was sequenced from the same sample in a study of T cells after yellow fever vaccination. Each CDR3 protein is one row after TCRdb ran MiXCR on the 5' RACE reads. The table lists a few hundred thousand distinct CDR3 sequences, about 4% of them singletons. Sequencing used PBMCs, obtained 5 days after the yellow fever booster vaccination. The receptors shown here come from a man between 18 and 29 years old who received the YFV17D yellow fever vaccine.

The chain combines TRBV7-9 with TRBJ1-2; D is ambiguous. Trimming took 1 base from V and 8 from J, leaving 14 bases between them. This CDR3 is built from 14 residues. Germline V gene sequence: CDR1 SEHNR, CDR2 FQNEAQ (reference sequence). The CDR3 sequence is CASSLVFGHLGYTF. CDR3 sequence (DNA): TGTGCCAGCAGCTTAGTGTTCGGGCACTTGGGCTACACCTTC.

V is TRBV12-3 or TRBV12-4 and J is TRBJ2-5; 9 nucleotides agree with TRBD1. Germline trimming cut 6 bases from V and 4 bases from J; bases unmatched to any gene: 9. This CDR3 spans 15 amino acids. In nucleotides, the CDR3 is TGTGCCAGCAGCCTAGGACAGGGGAAGCGAGAGACCCAGTACTTC. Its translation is CASSLGQGKRETQYF.

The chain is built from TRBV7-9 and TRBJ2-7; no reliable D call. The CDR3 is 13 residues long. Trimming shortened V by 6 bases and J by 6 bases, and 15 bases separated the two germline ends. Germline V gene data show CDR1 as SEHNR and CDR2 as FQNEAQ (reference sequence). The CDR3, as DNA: TGTGCCAGCAGGCGTGGACCAGCGCCCGAGCAGTACTTC. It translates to CASRRGPAPEQYF.

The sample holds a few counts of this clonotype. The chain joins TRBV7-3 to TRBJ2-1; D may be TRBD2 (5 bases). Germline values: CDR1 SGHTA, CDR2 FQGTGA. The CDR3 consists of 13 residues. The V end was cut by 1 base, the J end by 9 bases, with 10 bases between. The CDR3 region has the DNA TGTGCCAGCAGCTTAAACCCCCGGGGTGAGCAGTTCTTC. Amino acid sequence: CASSLNPRGEQFF.

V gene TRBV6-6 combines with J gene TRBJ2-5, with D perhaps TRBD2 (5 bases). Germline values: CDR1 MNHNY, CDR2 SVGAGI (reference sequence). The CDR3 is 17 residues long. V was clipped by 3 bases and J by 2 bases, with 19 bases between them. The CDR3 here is CASSYRVGGLSQETQYF. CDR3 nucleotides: TGTGCCAGCAGTTATCGGGTTGGAGGACTTTCTCAAGAGACCCAGTACTTC.

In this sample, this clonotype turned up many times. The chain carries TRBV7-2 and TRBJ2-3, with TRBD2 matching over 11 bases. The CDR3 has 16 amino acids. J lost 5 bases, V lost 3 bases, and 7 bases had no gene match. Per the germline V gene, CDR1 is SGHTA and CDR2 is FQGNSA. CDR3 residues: CASSLHRLAGQDTQYF. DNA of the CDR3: TGTGCCAGCAGCTTGCACCGACTAGCGGGGCAAGATACGCAGTATTTT.

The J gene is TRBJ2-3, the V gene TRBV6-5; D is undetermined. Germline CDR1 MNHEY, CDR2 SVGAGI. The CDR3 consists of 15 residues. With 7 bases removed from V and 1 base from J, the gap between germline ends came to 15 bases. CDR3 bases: TGTGCCAGCAAAGGCGTGGGCACCGGCACAGATACGCAGTATTTT. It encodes CASKGVGTGTDTQYF.

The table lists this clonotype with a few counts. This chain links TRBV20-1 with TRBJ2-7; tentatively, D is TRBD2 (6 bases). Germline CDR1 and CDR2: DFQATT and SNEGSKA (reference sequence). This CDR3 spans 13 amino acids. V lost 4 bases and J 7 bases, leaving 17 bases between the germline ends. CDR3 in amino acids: CSATGGLLREQYV. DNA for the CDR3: TGCAGTGCTACAGGAGGGCTGTTAAGGGAGCAGTACGTC.

The CDR3: CAISESRTESTDTQYF. The CDR3 bases are TGTGCCATCAGTGAGAGTAGGACGGAGAGCACAGATACGCAGTATTTT. The chain has TRBV10-3 and TRBJ2-3; the D is unclear. The CDR3 sequence is 16 residues long. Germline V lookup: CDR1 ENHRY, CDR2 SYGVKD. V dropped 2 bases and J dropped 0 bases, with 12 bases sitting between them.

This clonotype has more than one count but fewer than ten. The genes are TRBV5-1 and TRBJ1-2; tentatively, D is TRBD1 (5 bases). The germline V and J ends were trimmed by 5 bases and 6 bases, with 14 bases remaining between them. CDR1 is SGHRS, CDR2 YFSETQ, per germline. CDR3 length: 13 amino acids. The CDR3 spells CASRISGENGYTF. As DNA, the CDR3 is TGCGCCAGCAGAATTTCGGGGGAAAATGGCTACACCTTC.